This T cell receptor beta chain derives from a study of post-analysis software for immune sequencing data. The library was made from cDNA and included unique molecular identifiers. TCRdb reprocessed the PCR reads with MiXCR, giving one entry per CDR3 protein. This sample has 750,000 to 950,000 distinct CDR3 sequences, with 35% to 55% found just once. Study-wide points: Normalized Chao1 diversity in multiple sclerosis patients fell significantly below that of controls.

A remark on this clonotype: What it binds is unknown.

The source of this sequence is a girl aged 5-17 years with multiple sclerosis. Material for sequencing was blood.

This CDR3 reads CASSTRTSGYQETQYF. Written as DNA, the CDR3 is TGTGCCAGCAGCACACGGACTAGCGGGTACCAAGAGACCCAGTACTTC. The chain has TRBV9 and TRBJ2-5; TRBD2 aligns across 11 bases. Germline V gene data show CDR1 as SGDLS and CDR2 as YYNGEE. V lost 4 bases to trimming and J lost 0 bases; unmatched junction nucleotides: 5. This CDR3 is built from 16 residues.